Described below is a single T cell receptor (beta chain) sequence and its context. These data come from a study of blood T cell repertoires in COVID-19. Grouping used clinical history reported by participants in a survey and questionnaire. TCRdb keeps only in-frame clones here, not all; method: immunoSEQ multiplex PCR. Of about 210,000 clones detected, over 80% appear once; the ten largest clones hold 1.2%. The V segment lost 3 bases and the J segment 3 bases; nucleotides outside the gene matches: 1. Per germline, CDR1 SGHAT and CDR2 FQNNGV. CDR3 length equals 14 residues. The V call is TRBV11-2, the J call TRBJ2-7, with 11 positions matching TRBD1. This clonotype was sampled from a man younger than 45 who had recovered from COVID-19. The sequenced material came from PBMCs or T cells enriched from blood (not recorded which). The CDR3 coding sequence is TGTGCCAGCAGCTTGGGGACAGGGGGCTACGAGCAGTACTTC. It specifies CASSLGTGGYEQYF.